This TCR beta chain is from a study of regulatory T cells in long-lasting Graves disease. General study results and limits: TRBV28, TRBJ1-2 and TRBJ2-5 were segments that persistent disease favored.

Time point noted: persistent/refractory GD, antithyroid drugs over 5 years with positive TRAb. Generation of the TCR library employed RNA extracted from PBMCs. The patients were drawn from one endocrinology department in Xi'an, China. Building of the TCR beta libraries involved iRepertoire HTBI primers and Arm-PCR of CDR3 regions. MiXCR, applied by TCRdb to the multiplex PCR reads, yields one record per CDR3 protein. The data show approximately 350,000 distinct CDR3 sequences, more than 20% seen once. The V gene end was trimmed by 6 bases and the J gene end by 2 bases; junction bases not matched to a gene: 8. Germline CDR1 MDHEN, CDR2 SYDVKM. The CDR3 runs to 17 residues. Remarks on this clonotype: Its target is not known.

The input for sequencing was peripheral blood mononuclear cells (PBMCs), taken when the disease was refractory, from a patient treated with antithyroid drugs. The chain couples TRBV28 to TRBJ2-2; 11 bases line up with TRBD1. This receptor was obtained from a woman in her thirties or forties with Graves disease. The CDR3 bases are TGTGCCAGCAGGCCCGGGACAGGGGGACCTAACACCGGGGAGCTGTTTTTT. It specifies CASRPGTGGPNTGELFF. The full variable domain, its missing parts supplied by reference TRBV28 and TRBJ2-2, is DVKVTQSSRYLVKRTGEKVFLECVQDMDHENMFWYRQDPGLGLRLIYFSYDVKMKEKGDIPEGYSVSREKKERFSLILESASTNQTSMYLCASRPGTGGPNTGELFFGEGSRLTVL.